This T cell receptor (beta chain) is from a study of OX40 agonist ivuxolimab in advanced cancers. About the study: Patients were dosed intravenously with ivuxolimab at 0.01 to 10 mg/kg every 2 weeks. Approximately 40% of patients had received prior checkpoint inhibitor therapy. Three patients responded partially, comprising one with hepatocellular carcinoma and two with cutaneous melanoma.

Method: immunoSEQ multiplex PCR; TCRdb's copy keeps in-frame clones and lacks some. The table has approximately 80,000 clones, more than 85% seen once. Study conclusions and caveats: What antigens the expanded peripheral T cells recognized was never established.

As concerns this clone: The target antigen is unknown.

The specimen was CD4+ or CD8+ T cells sorted from blood, collected in a trial of the OX40 agonist ivuxolimab. This clonotype was obtained from an adult with an advanced solid tumor such as melanoma, head and neck, liver or kidney cancer.

The CDR3: CASSPSGRNEQFF. The CDR3 nucleotides read TGTGCCAGCAGCCCTAGCGGGAGGAATGAGCAGTTCTTC. J is TRBJ2-1 and V is TRBV28, with 11 bases lining up with TRBD2. The V gene end was trimmed by 6 bases and the J gene end by 7 bases; junction bases not matched to a gene: 2. The length of the CDR3 is 13 residues. In germline, CDR1 is MDHEN, CDR2 SYDVKM.